One and the same sample provided the 21 T cell receptor beta chains below, sequenced in a study of memory CD4+ T cells and cytomegalovirus serostatus. Method: immunoSEQ multiplex PCR; TCRdb's copy keeps in-frame clones and lacks some. The sample comprises tens of thousands of clones, about 76% of which are singletons, and roughly 4.4% rests with the top ten. The sort gate was single viable CD3+CD4+CD8-CD45RO+ cells for memory CD4+ T cells. Specimen: memory CD4+ T cells from blood. The receptors derive from an adult in good health and CMV-seropositive.

This clone is medium-sized. The J gene is TRBJ1-1, the V gene TRBV7-8; D ambiguous. The CDR3 extends over 13 amino acids. CDR1 and CDR2 from the germline V gene are SGHVS and FQNEAQ. The V gene lost 0 bases and the J gene lost 8 bases, with 10 bases spanning the gap. Here the CDR3 reads CASSLAIDREAFF. CDR3 in DNA: TGTGCCAGCAGCTTAGCCATCGACCGAGAAGCTTTCTTT.

This clone showed up just once. The rearrangement joins TRBV7-3 to TRBJ2-3, with 16 bases lining up with TRBD2. V lost 4 bases, J lost 9 bases, and 7 bases stayed unmatched. From germline, CDR1 is SGHTA and CDR2 FQGTGA. This CDR3 has 16 amino acids. CDR3 sequence: CASSWGLAGGLRTQYF. The CDR3, as DNA: TGTGCCAGCAGCTGGGGACTAGCGGGGGGGCTGAGGACGCAGTATTTT.

CDR3 coding DNA: TGTGCCAGCAGTTTAGGGGCGGCCCCAGAGTATTTT. Its protein is CASSLGAAPEYF. V and J are TRBV27 and TRBJ2-3, with D tentatively TRBD1 (5 bases). The CDR3 runs 12 residues. Trimming cost V 2 bases and J 13 bases, with 13 bases left between them. Per the germline V gene, CDR1 is MNHEY and CDR2 is SMNVEV (reference sequence).

In its sample, this clone was seen once. This chain joins TRBV4-2 and TRBJ1-2; D is unresolved. With 4 bases removed from V and 8 bases from J, the gap between germline ends came to 11 bases. This CDR3 has 12 residues. The germline V gene has CDR1 LGHNA and CDR2 YNFKEQ. The CDR3 here is CASSLDLRGYTF. The CDR3, as DNA: TGTGCCAGCAGCCTTGACTTGAGAGGCTACACCTTC.

The chain couples TRBV5-1 to TRBJ1-1; a possible D gene is TRBD1 (6 bases). The V end lost 4 bases, the J end lost 1 base, and 11 bases lay between the germline ends. Germline CDR1 is SGHRS and CDR2 is YFSETQ. The CDR3 has 14 residues. The CDR3 reads CASSIQGQNTEAFF. The CDR3 DNA sequence: TGCGCCAGCAGCATACAGGGCCAGAACACTGAAGCTTTCTTT.

The V call is TRBV6-1, the J call TRBJ1-3; D may be TRBD1 (6 bases). Germline-derived CDR1 and CDR2 are MNHNS and SASEGT. CDR3 length: 12 residues. The chain's CDR3 is CPVGGRGNTIYF. The DNA of the CDR3 is TGTCCCGTGGGGGGCCGCGGAAACACCATATATTTT.

The chain carries TRBV7-2 and TRBJ1-5, with no clear D. Germline assignment: CDR1 SGHTA and CDR2 FQGNSA. With 2 bases removed from V and 1 base from J, the gap between germline ends came to 18 bases. The CDR3 has 18 residues. Written as DNA, the CDR3 is TGTGCCAGCAGCTTATCTGTAGGGCAGACAATAAGCAATCAGCCCCAGCATTTT. Amino acids: CASSLSVGQTISNQPQHF.

The chain employs TRBV5-1 and TRBJ2-7, with TRBD1 matching over 9 bases. Trimming cost V 3 bases and J 8 bases; bases outside gene matches: 15. CDR3 length: 16 amino acids. Germline V gene lookup returns CDR1 SGHRS and CDR2 YFSETQ. The CDR3 sequence: CASSSGGQGISLKQYF. The CDR3 region has the DNA TGCGCCAGCAGCTCGGGGGGACAGGGTATTTCTCTTAAGCAGTACTTC.

V and J are TRBV7-2 and TRBJ1-1; possibly TRBD1 for D (5 bases). V lost 4 bases to trimming and J lost 0 bases, with 18 bases between them. The CDR3 is made up of 17 amino acids. The V gene's germline CDR1 is SGHTA and CDR2 FQGNSA. DNA of the CDR3: TGTGCCAGCAGCTCTGGGGGGAGGGCAGGGCTGAACACTGAAGCTTTCTTT. Amino acid sequence: CASSSGGRAGLNTEAFF.

The gene calls are TRBV18 and TRBJ1-2; 7 bases are a match to TRBD1. This CDR3 has 14 amino acids. With V trimmed by 3 bases and J by 1 base, 2 bases remained unmatched. In germline, CDR1 is KGHSH, CDR2 LQKENI. This CDR3 is CASSPPGGNYGYTF. CDR3 DNA sequence: TGTGCCAGCTCACCCCCAGGGGGTAACTATGGCTACACCTTC.

The chain links TRBV6-6 to TRBJ2-1; 8 bases map to TRBD1. This CDR3 is 16 amino acids long. CDR1 and CDR2 from the germline V gene are MNHNY and SVGAGI (reference sequence). Trimming cost V 5 bases and J 0 bases; bases outside gene matches: 6. CDR3 DNA sequence: TGTGCCAGCAGTAACCCTGACAGGGGCTCCTACAATGAGCAGTTCTTC. Its protein is CASSNPDRGSYNEQFF.

The chain employs TRBV30 and TRBJ2-1; 10 bases are a match to TRBD1. Germline CDR1 reads GTSNPN; CDR2 reads SVGIG (reference sequence). The CDR3 has 12 amino acids. The trim removed 5 bases at V and 7 bases at J, leaving 2 bases unmatched. CDR3 sequence (DNA): TGTGCCTGGGCGGACAGGGGGAATGAGCAGTTCTTC. Translation gives CAWADRGNEQFF.

The V gene is TRBV19, the J gene TRBJ2-7; D is undetermined. V was clipped by 7 bases and J by 2 bases, with 15 bases between them. This CDR3 is 14 amino acids long. The germline V gene has CDR1 LNHDA and CDR2 SQIVND (reference sequence). CDR3 residues: CASTRRVGAYEQYF. Written as DNA, the CDR3 is TGTGCCAGTACCCGAAGGGTGGGTGCCTACGAGCAGTACTTC.

This clone appeared a few times. The chain employs TRBV28 and TRBJ1-1; D is unclear. The V end was cut by 5 bases, the J end by 9 bases, with 16 bases between. Germline-derived CDR1 and CDR2 are MDHEN and SYDVKM. The length of the CDR3 is 13 residues. CDR3 bases: TGTGCCAGCAGTCGTCCTTTAAGACAACAAGCTTTCTTT. Translation: CASSRPLRQQAFF.

This clone was found a few times. The chain is built from TRBV6-1 and TRBJ1-5; no reliable D call. Germline CDR1 reads MNHNS; CDR2 reads SASEGT. Trimming removed 6 bases from V and 0 bases from J, with 6 bases in between. This CDR3 has 13 amino acids. The CDR3 is CASRGFSNQPQHF. In DNA, the CDR3 is TGTGCCAGCAGGGGTTTTAGCAATCAGCCCCAGCATTTT.

This clone came up a few times. The chain recombines TRBV27 with TRBJ1-3; no definite D call. This CDR3 has 13 residues. Trimming took off 8 bases at V and 3 bases at J, with 11 bases between the two ends. Germline V gene sequence: CDR1 MNHEY, CDR2 SMNVEV (reference sequence). The CDR3 here is CASRLIDGNTIYF. CDR3 DNA sequence: TGTGCCAGCCGACTGATTGATGGAAACACCATATATTTT.

The chain joins TRBV6-5 to TRBJ1-2, with D tentatively TRBD1 (5 bases). The CDR3 is 15 amino acids. Trimming took 3 bases from V and 3 from J, leaving 14 bases between them. In germline, CDR1 is MNHEY, CDR2 SVGAGI. The CDR3 DNA reads as TGTGCCAGCAGTTATTTGGCCACCAGGGACTATGGCTACACCTTC. It yields the protein CASSYLATRDYGYTF.

The chain uses TRBV2 and TRBJ2-4, with D perhaps TRBD1 (5 bases). The CDR3 extends over 12 amino acids. The germline V gene has CDR1 SNHLY and CDR2 FYNNEI. Trimming shortened V by 5 bases and J by 8 bases, and 10 bases separated the two germline ends. CDR3 in DNA: TGTGCCAGCAGTAGGGAAGGGGACATTCAGTACTTC. Residues: CASSREGDIQYF.

The rearrangement links TRBV7-2 to TRBJ2-2; 9 nucleotides match TRBD2. Germline CDR1 is SGHTA and CDR2 is FQGNSA. This CDR3 contains 17 residues. V lost 5 bases, J lost 7 bases, and 14 bases stayed unmatched. The CDR3 nucleotides are TGTGCCAGCAGCCAACTGGGACTAGCATCCGGAATCGGGGAGCTGTTTTTT. Translating gives CASSQLGLASGIGELFF.

The rearrangement joins TRBV6-5 to TRBJ1-5, with D perhaps TRBD1 (6 bases). Germline V CDR1 and CDR2: MNHEY, SVGAGI. The CDR3 runs 14 residues. Between the trimmed V and J ends, which lost 6 bases and 1 base, there was a span of 10 bases. The CDR3 DNA reads as TGTGCCAGCAGCGTACAGGGAAGCAATCAGCCCCAGCATTTT. It is translated as CASSVQGSNQPQHF.

This chain uses TRBV7-2 with TRBJ2-7; 8 positions match TRBD2. Germline V gives CDR1 SGHTA, CDR2 FQGNSA. CDR3 length: 15 residues. V lost 5 bases to trimming and J lost 1 base; unmatched junction nucleotides: 7. Here the CDR3 DNA reads TGTGCCAGCAGCCCCCAACTAGCGGAGTCCTACGAGCAGTACTTC. This encodes CASSPQLAESYEQYF.